Listed below are T cell receptor beta chains from one sample, sequenced in a study of CD8 T cell repertoires and HIV-1 epitope variants. Measured with immunoSEQ multiplex PCR; TCRdb has only the in-frame clones, and not every one. The repertoire holds thousands of clones, with approximately 67% as singletons. These receptors have no identified antigens. Sequencing was done on a sample of cultured CD8+ T cells derived from PBMCs. The receptors come from a male donor with HIV. CDR3s include the opening cysteine and the closing phenylalanine or tryptophan. A D gene is named only where the DNA matches it firmly. Expanded clones get a size class; other rows say once, few or many, or leave the size out.

CDR3 | DNA | V | D | length | size | J
CASSQEPGAGALSSYEQYF | TGCGCCAGCAGCCAAGAGCCGGGAGCGGGCGCCCTGAGCTCCTACGAGCAGTACTTC | TRBV23-1 | - | 19 | once | TRBJ2-7
CASSSGVRSYEQYF | TGTGCCAGCAGCTCAGGGGTGAGATCCTACGAGCAGTACTTC | TRBV7-8 | - | 14 | - | TRBJ2-7
CASSYSRGSGYTF | TGTGCCAGCAGTTACTCGAGAGGTTCGGGCTACACCTTC | TRBV6-5 | - | 13 | - | TRBJ1-2
CASSLEGTGYNEQFF | TGTGCCAGCAGCTTAGAAGGGACAGGCTACAATGAGCAGTTCTTC | TRBV27 | TRBD1 | 15 | - | TRBJ2-1
CASGSPQGGGGYEQYF | TGTGCCAGTGGATCACCCCAGGGAGGGGGAGGCTACGAGCAGTACTTC | TRBV19 | - | 16 | - | TRBJ2-7
CATSLERGSAYEQYF | TGTGCCACCAGCCTTGAACGAGGGTCCGCCTACGAGCAGTACTTC | TRBV15 | - | 15 | - | TRBJ2-7
CASRGTPYNEQYF | TGTGCCAGCAGAGGGACACCCTATAACGAGCAGTACTTC | TRBV2 | - | 13 | - | TRBJ2-7
CASSGGTSGETQYF | TGTGCCAGCAGCGGGGGGACTAGCGGTGAGACCCAGTACTTC | TRBV5-8 | TRBD2 | 14 | - | TRBJ2-5
CASSQDRDYGYTF | TGCGCCAGCAGCCAAGATAGGGACTATGGCTACACCTTC | TRBV4-1 | - | 13 | few | TRBJ1-2
CASSIDWSSNQPQHF | TGTGCCAGTAGTATAGATTGGAGCAGCAATCAGCCCCAGCATTTT | TRBV19 | - | 15 | - | TRBJ1-5
CASSTVRETNEQFF | TGTGCCAGCAGCACTGTTCGGGAAACCAATGAGCAGTTCTTC | TRBV7-2 | - | 14 | - | TRBJ2-1
CASSQVTGREGYNEQFF | TGTGCCAGCAGCCAAGTGACAGGGAGGGAGGGATACAATGAGCAGTTCTTC | TRBV4-2 | - | 17 | - | TRBJ2-1
CAIKVDRETYEQYF | TGTGCCATCAAGGTGGACAGGGAAACCTACGAGCAGTACTTC | TRBV10-3 | TRBD1 | 14 | - | TRBJ2-7
CASSVDTDNYQPQHF | TGTGCCAGCAGCGTAGACACCGACAACTATCAGCCCCAGCATTTT | TRBV6-1 | - | 15 | - | TRBJ1-5
CASSEDQSSYNEQFF | TGTGCCAGTAGTGAGGACCAGAGCTCCTACAATGAGCAGTTCTTC | TRBV19 | - | 15 | - | TRBJ2-1
CASSGDGDYGYTF | TGTGCCAGCAGCGGGGACGGAGACTATGGCTACACCTTC | TRBV27 | - | 13 | few | TRBJ1-2
CASSELAGVSYEQYF | TGCGCCAGCAGTGAACTAGCGGGAGTCTCCTACGAGCAGTACTTC | TRBV10-1 | TRBD2 | 15 | - | TRBJ2-7
CASSEGTGTYEQYF | TGTGCCAGCAGTGAAGGGACAGGGACCTACGAGCAGTACTTC | TRBV2 | TRBD1 | 14 | - | TRBJ2-7
CASSSGQQAYEQYF | TGTGCCAGCAGCTCGGGACAGCAAGCCTACGAGCAGTACTTC | TRBV11-2 | TRBD1 | 14 | - | TRBJ2-7
CASSSTDRANTGELFF | TGTGCCAGCAGCTCAACGGACAGGGCGAACACCGGGGAGCTGTTTTTT | TRBV7-9 | TRBD1 | 16 | - | TRBJ2-2
CASSLSGATDTQYF | TGTGCCAGCAGTTTAAGTGGGGCCACAGATACGCAGTATTTT | TRBV27 | - | 14 | - | TRBJ2-3
CASRLDRANYGYTF | TGTGCCAGCAGATTAGACAGGGCGAACTATGGCTACACCTTC | TRBV5-4 | TRBD1 | 14 | - | TRBJ1-2
CASNLLAGDYNEQFF | TGTGCCAGCAACTTACTAGCGGGGGACTACAATGAGCAGTTCTTC | TRBV6-5 | TRBD2 | 15 | few | TRBJ2-1
CASSPDWSYGYTF | TGTGCCAGCAGCCCCGACTGGAGCTATGGCTACACCTTC | TRBV6-5 | - | 13 | - | TRBJ1-2
CASSEGVGGPTGELFF | TGTGCCAGCAGTGAAGGGGTAGGGGGGCCCACCGGGGAGCTGTTTTTT | TRBV2 | - | 16 | few | TRBJ2-2
CASSYSGRDQPQHF | TGTGCCAGCAGCTATTCAGGGAGGGATCAGCCCCAGCATTTT | TRBV7-2 | - | 14 | - | TRBJ1-5
CASSLRRNYEQYF | TGTGCCAGCAGCTTAAGAAGGAACTACGAGCAGTACTTC | TRBV13 | - | 13 | - | TRBJ2-7
CASSGNRDYEQYF | TGTGCCAGCAGCGGAAACAGGGACTACGAGCAGTACTTC | TRBV6-4 | - | 13 | once | TRBJ2-7
CASSSGGGYYEQYF | TGTGCCAGCAGCTCTGGAGGGGGATACTACGAGCAGTACTTC | TRBV7-9 | - | 14 | few | TRBJ2-7
CASSLGGGNGYTF | TGTGCCAGCAGCTTGGGCGGGGGGAATGGCTACACCTTC | TRBV7-3 | - | 13 | few | TRBJ1-2
CASSKSRVDEQYF | TGTGCCAGCAGCAAGAGCAGGGTAGACGAGCAGTACTTC | TRBV6-5 | - | 13 | few | TRBJ2-7
CASSWTHSLAGGTDTQYF | TGCGCCAGCAGCTGGACCCACTCGTTAGCGGGGGGCACAGATACGCAGTATTTT | TRBV5-1 | TRBD2 | 18 | - | TRBJ2-3
CASSSALDSGPQYF | TGCGCCAGCAGCTCGGCCTTGGACTCAGGGCCCCAGTACTTC | TRBV5-1 | - | 14 | - | TRBJ2-5
CVGQFMNTEAFF | TGTGTAGGGCAGTTCATGAACACTGAAGCTTTCTTT | TRBV7-9 | - | 12 | - | TRBJ1-1
CSGPLRGEQYF | TGCAGTGGTCCCTTAAGGGGTGAGCAGTACTTC | TRBV20-1 | - | 11 | - | TRBJ2-7
CASSPSLNTEAFF | TGCGCCAGCAGCCCTAGTCTGAACACTGAAGCTTTCTTT | TRBV4-1 | - | 13 | once | TRBJ1-1
CASSLDRGAGNTQYF | TGCGCCAGCAGCTTGGATAGGGGGGCGGGAAATACGCAGTATTTT | TRBV5-1 | - | 15 | - | TRBJ2-3
CASSLRTGADYEQYF | TGTGCCAGCAGTTTAAGGACAGGGGCGGACTACGAGCAGTACTTC | TRBV28 | TRBD1 | 15 | few | TRBJ2-7
CASSSGASWDPENTGELFF | TGTGCCAGCAGCTCGGGAGCATCCTGGGACCCAGAAAACACCGGGGAGCTGTTTTTT | TRBV7-3 | - | 19 | - | TRBJ2-2
CASSSRTGSYEQYF | TGTGCCAGCAGCTCAAGGACAGGCTCCTACGAGCAGTACTTC | TRBV7-8 | TRBD1 | 14 | few | TRBJ2-7
CASRPTGSGNQPQHF | TGCGCCAGCAGACCGACAGGGAGTGGCAATCAGCCCCAGCATTTT | TRBV5-1 | TRBD1 | 15 | - | TRBJ1-5
CASSDFVEAFF | TGCGCCAGCAGTGACTTTGTTGAAGCTTTCTTT | TRBV10-2 | - | 11 | few | TRBJ1-1
CASSLVGVTNQPQHF | TGTGCCAGCAGCTTAGTAGGGGTGACCAATCAGCCCCAGCATTTT | TRBV7-2 | - | 15 | - | TRBJ1-5
CASSDPGTGVLGAF | TGTGCCAGCAGCGATCCCGGGACAGGGGTCCTCGGTGCCTTC | TRBV5-8 | TRBD1 | 14 | - | TRBJ1-2
CASSDSTSGGADTQYF | TGTGCCAGCAGTGACTCAACTAGCGGGGGGGCAGATACGCAGTATTTT | TRBV6-4 | TRBD2 | 16 | few | TRBJ2-3